The T cell receptor (beta chain) under discussion was sequenced for a study of T cell responses to AZD1222 COVID-19 vaccine. Sequenced by immunoSEQ multiplex PCR; TCRdb stores in-frame clones only, minus some. The sample yields about 86,000 clones, about nine tenths seen once. The CDR3 runs 14 residues. Per germline, CDR1 SGHRS and CDR2 YFSETQ. V lost 0 bases and J lost 2, with 7 bases in between. The chain carries TRBV5-1 and TRBJ2-3; D remains unclear. This receptor was taken from an adult who received the AZD1222 COVID-19 vaccine. The starting material was peripheral blood, obtained 28 days after the second AZD1222 dose. Here the CDR3 reads CASSLGLPTDTQYF. CDR3 nucleotide sequence: TGCGCCAGCAGCTTGGGGCTCCCCACAGATACGCAGTATTTT.